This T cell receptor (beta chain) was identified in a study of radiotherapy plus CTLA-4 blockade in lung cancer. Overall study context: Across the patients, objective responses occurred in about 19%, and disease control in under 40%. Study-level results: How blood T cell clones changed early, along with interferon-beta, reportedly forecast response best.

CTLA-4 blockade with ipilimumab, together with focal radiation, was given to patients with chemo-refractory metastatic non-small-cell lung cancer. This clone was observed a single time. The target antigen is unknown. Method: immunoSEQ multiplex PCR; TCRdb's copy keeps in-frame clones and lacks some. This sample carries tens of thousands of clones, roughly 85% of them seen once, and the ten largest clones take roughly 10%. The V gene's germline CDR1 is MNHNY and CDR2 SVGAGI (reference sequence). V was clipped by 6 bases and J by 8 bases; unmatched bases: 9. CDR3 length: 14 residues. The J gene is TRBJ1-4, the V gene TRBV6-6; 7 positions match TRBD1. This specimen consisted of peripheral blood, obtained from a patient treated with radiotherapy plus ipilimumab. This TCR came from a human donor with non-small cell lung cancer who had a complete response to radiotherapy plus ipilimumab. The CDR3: CASSPRQGQEKLFF. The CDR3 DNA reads TGTGCCAGCAGCCCCCGACAGGGACAAGAAAAACTGTTTTTT.